This TCR beta chain originates from a study of T cell responses to AZD1222 COVID-19 vaccine. Study findings and constraints: The repertoires were collected only after the peak T cell response.

Using immunoSEQ multiplex PCR, the repertoire was profiled, and TCRdb retains in-frame clones only, with some absent. The sample has 150,000 to 200,000 clones, 92% seen once. As regards this clone: Its antigen is undetermined.

V gave up 6 bases and J gave up 5 bases, with 13 bases separating them. This CDR3 is 13 amino acids long. The V and J genes are TRBV12-3 or TRBV12-4 and TRBJ2-5, with a tentative D call TRBD1 (6 bases). The starting material was peripheral blood, obtained on day 0 of AZD1222 vaccination. The clonotype was recovered from an adult in good health. CDR3 residues: CASSLQGRETQYF. Here the CDR3 DNA reads TGTGCCAGCAGCCTACAGGGACGGGAGACCCAGTACTTC.